This TCR beta chain was retrieved from a study of shared clonotypes between healthy human individuals (dated by TCRdb to 2020 to 2021). For the study in its entirety: The cohort included a few men and a couple of women between 18 and 49 years of age. To estimate repertoire size and how much clonotypes are shared between individuals, the study performed deep sequencing of blood TCR repertoires from five healthy adults. To increase sequencing depth and limit assay-specific biases, different laboratories used diverse techniques to prepare libraries and sequence TCR repertoires. Between about 0.8 and 9.5 billion PBMCs per donor were obtained by leukapheresis. The research as a whole found: Because the study included only a small number of donors, the genetic and exposure-history diversity represented was limited. Based on pairwise subsampling, the degree of clonotype sharing among donors was expected to be affected by sequencing depth. Only blood was sampled, and tissue TCR repertoires likely differ from those in blood.

V sheds 6 bases and J sheds 8 bases, leaving 10 bases between their ends. Including the terminal cysteine and phenylalanine, the CDR3 comprises 11 residues. Of the read, only the CDR3 DNA is kept; its 33 bases are in frame from base 1. The germline V gene sets CDR1 to MNHEY and CDR2 to SVGAGI. Comment on this clone: Its antigen remains unidentified. The record has no base qualities; no much larger clone is one base away.

The donors were healthy, HIV-negative adults who had no recently reported acute infections or vaccinations. All donors were Caucasian adults living in Nashville, Tennessee, USA. For unsorted samples, 90 million or so PBMCs were counted and genomic DNA was extracted with the QIAamp DNA Blood Mini kit. After blood collection by leukapheresis, PBMCs were isolated using Ficoll-Histopaque density gradient centrifugation and then cryopreserved in the vapor phase of liquid nitrogen. Using the deep immunoSEQ assay, multiplex PCR amplified TCR CDR3 regions from genomic DNA. For each cell subset, the extracted genomic DNA was distributed evenly across all wells of several immunoSEQ 96-well plates, and each plate served as one replicate. For unsorted PBMC, 250 to 300 ng genomic DNA, equal to 25,000 to 35,000 T cell genomes, was loaded into each replicate PCR. Ten immunoSEQ deep assay plates were used to sequence the unsorted PBMC genomic DNA. The purified libraries were quantified using a Qubit 3.0 fluorometer, sized with a Bioanalyzer 2100, and then quantified again using the KAPA Library Quantification kit. Each immunoSEQ 96-well plate was sequenced on its own single-read 150-cycle Illumina NextSeq 550 flow cell. In the authors' own workflow: Because the immunoSEQ output included only junctional sequences and no quality scores, the filtering could not be the same as the filtering used for full-length reads. Sequences were annotated with PyIR, a Python wrapper for IgBLAST v1.9, using IMGT germline references to assign V/J genes and CDR3. Any read was removed if the V/J assignment was weak (E-value above 1e-6), the CDR3 was missing, or the read contained stop codons, out-of-frame junctions, or ambiguous translated residues. V3J clonotypes were defined by identical inferred V gene, J gene, and CDR3 amino acid sequence. The percentage overlap between two repertoires was calculated by dividing the number of shared unique clonotypes by the size of the smaller repertoire. Repertoire richness was assessed with RTK rarefaction, the Chao1 estimator, and Recon v2.1 estimates of unobserved clonotypes. Not all clones reach the TCRdb copy of this immuneACCESS table, which keeps in-frame sequences only. Checked studies attribute under half of the gap to unresolved V genes and leave the rest unexplained. The D gene and trimming were derived from the DNA, and the V and J assignments and clone size from that table. The sample profile shows approximately 460,000 clones; around 77% of them were found once. The ten largest clones add up to around 11% of the sample.

Sequencing was carried out using PBMCs. This TCR was recovered from a woman aged 40 to 50 in good health. Some clones in this sample may be carry-over from other donors' samples. This chain is built from TRBV6-5 and TRBJ1-2; the D gene is possibly TRBD1, with 6 bases matching. The bases read TGTGCCAGCAGGCACGGACAGGGCTACACCTTC. Its amino acids are CASRHGQGYTF.